The rows below give T cell receptor beta chains drawn from one sample of a study of T cells in Graves' hyperthyroidism and ophthalmopathy. TCRdb ran MiXCR on the multiplex PCR reads and lists one entry per CDR3 protein. The sample lists hundreds of thousands of distinct CDR3 sequences; 11% to 15% were seen once. Sample: blood. The receptors stem from a woman aged 18-30 years with Graves' hyperthyroidism. Each CDR3 is given with its conserved first and last residue. Each record gives: clone size, V gene, D gene, J gene, CDR3 protein, CDR3 DNA. The D gene is left open where the match is weak. A clone size is listed for some rows: how often the clone was seen (once, few, many), or a class if it is expanded.

>NA|TRBV2|TRBD1|TRBJ1-2
CASRGTALYGYTF
TGTGCCAGCAGAGGGACAGCCTTATATGGCTACACCTTC
>NA|TRBV7-2|NA|TRBJ1-2
CASSPEVSGPYGYTF
TGTGCCAGCAGCCCTGAGGTTTCGGGCCCCTATGGCTACACCTTC
>few|TRBV30|NA|TRBJ2-1
CAWGRGGNEQFF
TGTGCCTGGGGACGGGGCGGGAATGAGCAGTTCTTC
>NA|TRBV7-2|TRBD2|TRBJ2-2
CASSRGTSGFTGELFF
TGTGCCAGCAGCAGGGGGACTAGCGGATTCACCGGGGAGCTGTTTTTT
>few|TRBV12-3/TRBV12-4|TRBD1|TRBJ2-2
CASSPYGGQGNTGELFF
TGTGCCAGCAGTCCCTACGGGGGACAGGGAAACACCGGGGAGCTGTTTTTT
>NA|TRBV6-1|TRBD1|TRBJ1-1
CASSPSDRVRGEAFF
TGTGCCAGCAGTCCGAGCGACAGGGTTCGGGGTGAAGCTTTCTTT
>few|TRBV20-1|TRBD2|TRBJ2-3
CSARGGLATTDTQYF
TGCAGTGCTAGAGGGGGACTAGCAACCACAGATACGCAGTATTTT
>few|TRBV6-2/TRBV6-3|NA|TRBJ2-7
CASSYALSYEQYF
TGTGCCAGCAGTTACGCACTTTCCTACGAGCAGTACTTC
>NA|TRBV2|TRBD1|TRBJ2-1
CASHRDRSYEQFF
TGTGCCAGCCACCGGGACAGGAGCTACGAGCAGTTCTTC
>NA|TRBV6-5|TRBD1|TRBJ1-2
CASSYSWTGDYGYTF
TGTGCCAGCAGTTACTCTTGGACAGGGGACTATGGCTACACCTTC
>many|TRBV28|NA|TRBJ1-1
CASSWGGVNTEAFF
TGTGCCAGCAGTTGGGGGGGGGTGAACACTGAAGCTTTCTTT
>many|TRBV7-8|NA|TRBJ1-2
CASSYGRIIDGYTF
TGTGCCAGCAGCTACGGCAGAATTATCGATGGCTACACCTTC
>NA|TRBV6-2/TRBV6-3|NA|TRBJ2-2
CASSYSQGWAGELFF
TGTGCCAGCAGTTACTCGCAGGGTTGGGCCGGGGAGCTGTTTTTT
>NA|TRBV29-1|NA|TRBJ1-2
CSVEDRGASNYGYTF
TGCAGCGTTGAAGATCGGGGGGCTTCTAACTATGGCTACACCTTC
>many|TRBV20-1|TRBD1|TRBJ1-5
CSARLTGMNNQPQHF
TGCAGTGCTAGGTTGACAGGGATGAACAATCAGCCCCAGCATTTT
>NA|TRBV5-1|TRBD2|TRBJ2-2
CASSYYGGGSGTGELFF
TGCGCCAGCAGCTATTACGGCGGCGGGAGTGGTACCGGGGAGCTGTTTTTT
>NA|TRBV2|NA|TRBJ1-4
CASSDSGPPNEKLFF
TGTGCCAGCAGTGACTCGGGCCCTCCTAATGAAAAACTGTTTTTT
>few|TRBV24-1|NA|TRBJ1-1
CATSDSQGGEAFF
TGTGCCACCAGTGATTCGCAGGGCGGTGAAGCTTTCTTT
>many|TRBV6-1|TRBD1|TRBJ1-4
CASSWGTGLNEKLFF
TGTGCCAGCAGTTGGGGGACAGGTCTCAATGAAAAACTGTTTTTT
>few|TRBV2|NA|TRBJ1-1
CASSGGLLGSEAFF
TGTGCCAGCAGTGGCGGCCTACTTGGGTCTGAAGCTTTCTTT
>few|TRBV6-2/TRBV6-3|TRBD2|TRBJ2-7
CASSDATSGLYEQYF
TGTGCCAGCAGTGACGCGACTAGCGGGCTTTACGAGCAGTACTTC
>many|TRBV7-8|NA|TRBJ2-1
CASSLANFRGEDNEQFF
TGTGCCAGCAGCTTAGCGAATTTCCGGGGTGAAGACAATGAGCAGTTCTTC
>NA|TRBV4-3|TRBD1|TRBJ1-2
CASSLDRADYGYTF
TGCGCCAGCAGCCTGGACAGGGCAGACTATGGCTACACCTTC